This T cell receptor beta chain was recorded in a study of T cells after yellow fever vaccination. Overall study results and limits: Faster peaking, at day 5 versus 15, marked a secondary response that was weaker.

UMIs were added to TCR cDNA along with a universal primer site when it was made by 5'RACE template switching. TCRdb recomputed calls from the 5' RACE reads with MiXCR, one row per CDR3 protein. In the table there are 250,000 or so distinct CDR3 sequences, roughly 4% of which are singletons. The CDR3 is made up of 16 amino acids. Trimming at V came to 1 base and at J to 5 bases, leaving 7 bases not matched to a gene. Germline V gene data show CDR1 as SGHTA and CDR2 as FQGNSA. Comment on this clonotype: As yet, its antigen is unknown.

Sample: PBMCs, taken 15 days after the yellow fever booster vaccination. The clonotype comes from a man between 18 and 35 years old who received the YFV17D yellow fever vaccine. This chain links TRBV7-2 with TRBJ1-5, with 8 bases that match TRBD1. As DNA, the CDR3 is TGTGCCAGCAGCTTAGTTGCAGGGGGCTCCCATCAGCCCCAGCATTTT. The encoded protein is CASSLVAGGSHQPQHF. The full variable domain, its missing parts supplied by reference TRBV7-2 and TRBJ1-5, is GAGVSQSPSNKVTEKGKDVELRCDPISGHTALYWYRQSLGQGLEFLIYFQGNSAPDKSGLPSDRFSAERTGGSVSTLTIQRTQQEDSAVYLCASSLVAGGSHQPQHFGDGTRLSIL.